A single TCR beta chain is shown here with its context. This sample is drawn from a study of control samples from healthy donors and cancer patients. Assay: immunoSEQ multiplex PCR; the TCRdb copy retains only in-frame clones and omits some. This repertoire shows 110,000 to 150,000 clones, around 94% found once; its top ten account for 11% to 15%. V shed 9 bases, J shed 3 bases, and the junction held 2 bases outside the gene matches. The CDR3 has 13 residues. CDR1 and CDR2 from the germline V gene are SNHLY and FYNNEI. Input material: PBMCs. The genes are TRBV2 and TRBJ2-5, with 12 nucleotides matching TRBD2. This TCR derives from a man aged 55 to 70 with colorectal cancer. Here the CDR3 reads CARRTSGEETQYF. CDR3 DNA sequence: TGTGCCAGAAGGACTAGCGGGGAAGAGACCCAGTACTTC.